These 24 T cell receptor beta chains came from one sample sequenced in a study of T-cell memory formation after mild COVID-19. TCRdb reprocessed the 5' RACE reads with MiXCR, giving one entry per CDR3 protein. The top ten hold roughly 5.2% of the sample, which has more than 100,000 distinct CDR3 sequences, over 15% seen once. Specimen: PBMCs or a T cell subset sorted from them (not recorded which). All receptors come from a man aged 18 to 35 who had mild COVID-19 (a few samples of this study predate the infection). Cell type and time point are not known.

This chain links TRBV7-9 with TRBJ1-5, with D possibly being TRBD1 (5 bases). This CDR3 spans 14 amino acids. The V gene lost 4 bases and the J gene lost 3 bases, with 10 bases spanning the gap. Germline CDR1 SEHNR, CDR2 FQNEAQ (reference sequence). The CDR3 bases are TGTGCCAGCAGCTCCCGGGACTACAATCAGCCCCAGCATTTT. It yields the protein CASSSRDYNQPQHF.

The chain carries TRBV4-2 and TRBJ1-3; no definite D call. The V gene's germline CDR1 is LGHNA and CDR2 YNFKEQ. V lost 0 bases, J lost 0 bases, and 12 bases lay in between. CDR3 size: 17 residues. CDR3 sequence (DNA): TGTGCCAGCAGCCAAGACACAGACTCCAGCTCTGGAAACACCATATATTTT. The encoded protein is CASSQDTDSSSGNTIYF.

The table lists this clonotype with many counts. V usage is TRBV18 and J usage is TRBJ1-5, with a weak D call TRBD1 (5 bases). CDR3 size: 13 residues. The V gene's germline CDR1 is KGHSH and CDR2 LQKENI. Trimming cost V 8 bases and J 7 bases, with 15 bases left between them. The CDR3 DNA sequence: TGTGCCAGCAGTCGAGGGAGGGACCAGCCCCAGCATTTT. Its translation is CASSRGRDQPQHF.

This clonotype was seen more than once but under ten times. J is TRBJ2-1 and V is TRBV5-1, with D hard to call. The CDR3 spans 17 residues. CDR1 SGHRS and CDR2 YFSETQ come from the germline V gene. Trimming shortened V by 0 bases and J by 0 bases, and 13 bases separated the two germline ends. CDR3 coding DNA: TGCGCCAGCAGCTTGGCCCCCGGCGTAGGCTCCTACAATGAGCAGTTCTTC. It codes for CASSLAPGVGSYNEQFF.

A few counts support this clonotype. The chain employs TRBV7-9 and TRBJ2-5, with 14 bases fitting TRBD2. The CDR3 contains 15 residues. V was pared by 4 bases and J by 2 bases, with 0 bases of the junction left unmatched. Germline-derived CDR1 and CDR2 are SEHNR and FQNEAQ (reference sequence). The CDR3 loop reads CASSWTSGGQETQYF. The CDR3 DNA follows: TGTGCCAGCAGCTGGACTAGCGGGGGGCAAGAGACCCAGTACTTC.

The V and J genes are TRBV27 and TRBJ1-5; no clear D gene. V lost 3 bases to trimming and J lost 5 bases, with 11 bases between them. Germline loops: CDR1 MNHEY, CDR2 SMNVEV (reference sequence). This CDR3 contains 14 residues. The CDR3 sequence is CASSFSGVDQPQHF. DNA for the CDR3: TGTGCCAGCAGTTTCTCCGGGGTTGATCAGCCCCAGCATTTT.

The CDR3 nucleotides read TGTGCCAGCAGTTTTGGTGGGGGGACAGGTTTCTACAATGAGCAGTTCTTC. It specifies CASSFGGGTGFYNEQFF. The chain combines TRBV12-3 or TRBV12-4 with TRBJ2-1; TRBD1 matches at 8 bases. The CDR3 length is 17 residues. With 3 bases clipped from V and 3 bases from J, the junction kept 10 bases outside the gene matches.

This clonotype has a handful of counts. V and J are TRBV28 and TRBJ2-5, with D possibly being TRBD1 or TRBD2 (6 bases each). Per germline, CDR1 MDHEN and CDR2 SYDVKM. CDR3 length equals 14 residues. The germline V and J ends were trimmed by 5 bases and 5 bases, with 15 bases remaining between them. The CDR3 sequence: CASSGPGARETQYF. The CDR3 bases are TGTGCCAGCAGTGGGCCGGGGGCCAGGGAGACCCAGTACTTC.

The chain carries TRBV3-1 and TRBJ2-1; TRBD2 matches at 11 bases. Trimming took 1 base from V and 4 from J; bases not matched to a gene: 3. CDR1 and CDR2 (germline): LGHDT, YNNKEL (reference sequence). This CDR3 is built from 16 residues. The CDR3 DNA follows: TGTGCCAGCAGCCAAGGTCTAGCGGGGGGTTACAATGAGCAGTTCTTC. Translated, it gives CASSQGLAGGYNEQFF.

This clonotype was observed a handful of times. This chain joins TRBV10-3 and TRBJ2-7, with a tentative D call TRBD2 (6 bases). Germline V gene sequence: CDR1 ENHRY, CDR2 SYGVKD. Trimming took off 6 bases at V and 4 bases at J, with 16 bases between the two ends. The CDR3 is 14 residues long. CDR3: CAIRVRDPVYEQYF. The CDR3 DNA reads as TGTGCCATCAGAGTGCGGGACCCCGTTTACGAGCAGTACTTC.

This clonotype was seen a handful of times. This sequence joins TRBV7-2 and TRBJ2-4; D uncertain. Trimming took off 4 bases at V and 9 bases at J, with 7 bases between the two ends. The CDR3 extends over 11 amino acids. Germline loops: CDR1 SGHTA, CDR2 FQGNSA. CDR3 sequence reads: CASSSGPIQYF. The CDR3 region has the DNA TGTGCCAGCAGCTCTGGACCCATTCAGTACTTC.

A few counts support this clonotype. This rearrangement joins TRBV9 to TRBJ2-6; D is unclear. The germline gives CDR1 SGDLS, CDR2 YYNGEE. The V and J ends lost 5 bases and 0 bases respectively, with 9 bases between them. The CDR3 is made up of 15 amino acids. CDR3 sequence (DNA): TGTGCCAGCAGTGAAAGGAGCTCTGGGGCCAACGTCCTGACTTTC. It codes for CASSERSSGANVLTF. The full variable domain, rest sourced from reference TRBV9 and TRBJ2-6, is DSGVTQTPKHLITATGQRVTLRCSPRSGDLSVYWYQQSLDQGLQFLIQYYNGEERAKGNILERFSAQQFPDLHSELNLSSLELGDSALYFCASSERSSGANVLTFGAGSRLTVL.

This clonotype was picked up a small number of times. The chain joins TRBV6-6 to TRBJ2-3; D uncertain. The CDR3 consists of 15 residues. Trimming took off 0 bases at V and 3 bases at J, with 10 bases between the two ends. The germline gives CDR1 MNHNY, CDR2 SVGAGI (reference sequence). CDR3: CASSYSRAGTDTQYF. The DNA for the CDR3 is TGTGCCAGCAGTTACTCAAGGGCTGGGACAGATACGCAGTATTTT.

This clonotype appeared a few times. The gene calls are TRBV18 and TRBJ2-2; D is unresolved. Germline CDR1 reads KGHSH; CDR2 reads LQKENI. V lost 4 bases to trimming and J lost 10 bases, with 13 bases between them. This CDR3 is 13 amino acids long. The CDR3, as DNA: TGTGCCAGCTCACAGACACTCAAAGAGGAGCTGTTTTTT. Translating gives CASSQTLKEELFF.

This sequence joins TRBV9 and TRBJ1-1; no clear D gene. Germline V gene lookup returns CDR1 SGDLS and CDR2 YYNGEE. The CDR3 is 14 residues long. Trimming took off 1 base at V and 2 bases at J, with 9 bases between the two ends. The chain's CDR3 is CASSVYGANTEAFF. The CDR3 bases are TGTGCCAGCAGCGTATACGGCGCAAACACTGAAGCTTTCTTT. The full variable domain, completed using reference TRBV9 and TRBJ1-1, is DSGVTQTPKHLITATGQRVTLRCSPRSGDLSVYWYQQSLDQGLQFLIQYYNGEERAKGNILERFSAQQFPDLHSELNLSSLELGDSALYFCASSVYGANTEAFFGQGTRLTVV.

The chain is built from TRBV6-6 and TRBJ1-5; no clear D gene. Per the germline V gene, CDR1 is MNHNY and CDR2 is SVGAGI (reference sequence). The CDR3 runs 14 residues. Trimming cost V 6 bases and J 0 bases, with 9 bases left between them. CDR3 amino acids: CASSPSDSNQPQHF. Here the CDR3 DNA reads TGTGCCAGCAGCCCCAGCGATAGCAATCAGCCCCAGCATTTT.

This clonotype occurred a few times. V is TRBV5-4 and J is TRBJ2-3; D could derive from TRBD1 or TRBD2 (6 bases each). The ends were cut back, 6 bases at V and 1 base at J, with 18 bases in the middle. This CDR3 has 16 amino acids. CDR1 SGHNT and CDR2 YYREEE come from the germline V gene (reference sequence). CDR3 DNA: TGTGCCAGCATCCCGGGGGCAGGAGGGGGCACAGATACGCAGTATTTT. This encodes CASIPGAGGGTDTQYF. The full variable domain, rest sourced from reference TRBV5-4 and TRBJ2-3, is ETGVTQSPTHLIKTRGQQVTLRCSSQSGHNTVSWYQQALGQGPQFIFQYYREEENGRGNFPPRFSGLQFPNYSSELNVNALELDDSALYLCASIPGAGGGTDTQYFGPGTRLTVL.

Only one count was recorded for this clonotype. The genes are TRBV12-3 or TRBV12-4 and TRBJ2-7; tentative D call: TRBD1 (5 bases). The V and J ends lost 5 bases and 8 bases respectively, with 13 bases between them. This CDR3 is built from 12 residues. CDR3 DNA sequence: TGTGCCAGCAGTAGGACGCAGGGCAAGCAGTACTTC. Its protein product is CASSRTQGKQYF.

This clonotype was counted only a few times. J is TRBJ2-7 and V is TRBV12-3 or TRBV12-4; 10 bases match TRBD2. V lost 9 bases, J lost 6 bases, and 8 bases stayed unmatched. This CDR3 is built from 13 residues. The CDR3 DNA sequence: TGTGCCAGTGAGCGGGGGGGGGTCGGCGAGCAGTACTTC. It is translated as CASERGGVGEQYF.

This clonotype has only a few counts. V usage is TRBV14 and J usage is TRBJ2-4; TRBD2 might be the D (6 bases). Germline loops: CDR1 SGHDN, CDR2 FVKESK. The V and J ends lost 0 bases and 7 bases respectively, with 16 bases between them. The CDR3 length is 16 residues. CDR3 region: CASSQEAGRIRNIQYF. DNA of the CDR3: TGTGCCAGCAGCCAAGAGGCAGGGAGGATTCGGAACATTCAGTACTTC. Based on the CDR3 plus reference TRBV14 and TRBJ2-4, the full variable domain is EAGVTQFPSHSVIEKGQTVTLRCDPISGHDNLYWYRRVMGKEIKFLLHFVKESKQDESGMPNNRFLAERTGGTYSTLKVQPAELEDSGVYFCASSQEAGRIRNIQYFGAGTRLSVL.

The rearrangement joins TRBV20-1 to TRBJ2-1; unclear D gene. Trimming took 0 bases from V and 7 from J, leaving 7 bases between them. The CDR3 spans 12 residues. CDR1 is DFQATT and CDR2 is SNEGSKA in the germline V gene (reference sequence). The CDR3 DNA sequence: TGCAGTGCTAGAGAATCGGTTAATGAGCAGTTCTTC. Its protein is CSARESVNEQFF.

This clonotype was found a few times. V is TRBV7-8 and J is TRBJ2-5; 11 bases are shared with TRBD2. CDR3 size: 15 residues. Losses at the gene ends were 5 bases for V and 5 bases for J; bases not matched to a gene: 7. Germline lookup yields CDR1 SGHVS and CDR2 FQNEAQ. CDR3 loop: CASSPGLAGGETQYF. The DNA of the CDR3 is TGTGCCAGCAGCCCTGGACTAGCGGGCGGGGAGACCCAGTACTTC.

CDR3 nucleotides: TGCGCCAGCAGCTCGCTCGGGACAGATAACACTGAAGCTTTCTTT. Protein sequence: CASSSLGTDNTEAFF. The rearrangement joins TRBV5-1 to TRBJ1-1; 7 bases match TRBD1. CDR1 is SGHRS, CDR2 YFSETQ, per germline. This CDR3 has 15 residues. Unmatched junction bases numbered 7, after V lost 3 bases and J lost 2 bases.

The genes are TRBV7-2 and TRBJ2-2; TRBD1 is a possible D gene (6 bases). V gave up 5 bases and J gave up 6 bases, with 16 bases separating them. Germline V gives CDR1 SGHTA, CDR2 FQGNSA. The CDR3 runs to 15 residues. The CDR3 protein is CASSHQGKKAGELFF. Written as DNA, the CDR3 is TGTGCCAGCAGCCATCAGGGGAAGAAGGCCGGGGAGCTGTTTTTT. Filled out from reference TRBV7-2 and TRBJ2-2, the complete variable domain reads GAGVSQSPSNKVTEKGKDVELRCDPISGHTALYWYRQSLGQGLEFLIYFQGNSAPDKSGLPSDRFSAERTGGSVSTLTIQRTQQEDSAVYLCASSHQGKKAGELFFGEGSRLTVL.